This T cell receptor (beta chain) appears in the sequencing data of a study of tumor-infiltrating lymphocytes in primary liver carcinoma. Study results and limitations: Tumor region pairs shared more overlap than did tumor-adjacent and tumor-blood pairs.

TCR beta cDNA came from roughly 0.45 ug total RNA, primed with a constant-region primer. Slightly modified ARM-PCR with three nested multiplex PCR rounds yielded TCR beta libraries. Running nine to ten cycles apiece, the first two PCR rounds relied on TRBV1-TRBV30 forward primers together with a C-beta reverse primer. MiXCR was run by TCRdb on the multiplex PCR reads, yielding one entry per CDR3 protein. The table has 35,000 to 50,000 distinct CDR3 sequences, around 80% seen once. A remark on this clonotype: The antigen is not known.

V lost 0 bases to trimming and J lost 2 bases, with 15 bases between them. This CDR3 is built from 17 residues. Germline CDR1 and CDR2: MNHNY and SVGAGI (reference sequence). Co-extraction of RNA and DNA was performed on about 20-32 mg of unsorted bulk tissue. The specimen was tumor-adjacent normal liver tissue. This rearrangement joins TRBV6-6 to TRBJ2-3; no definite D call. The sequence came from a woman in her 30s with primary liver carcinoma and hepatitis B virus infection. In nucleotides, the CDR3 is TGTGCCAGCAGTTACTCCTTTGGCAACGGGTCCACAGATACGCAGTATTTT. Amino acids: CASSYSFGNGSTDTQYF.